This TCR beta chain appears in the sequencing data of a study of cytomegalovirus exposure and HLA in healthy donors. Trimming took 3 bases from V and 7 from J, leaving 15 bases between them. CDR3 length: 14 residues. Germline lookup yields CDR1 SGHVS and CDR2 FNYEAQ. As regards this clone: The antigen remains unidentified.

Overall study findings and caveats: An Asian-associated ancestry cluster reportedly showed fewer N-insertions than the approximately 620-donor mean in a later analysis. TCR beta sequences reportedly predicted most subjects' HLA-A and HLA-B alleles accurately. Common viral pathogens (according to a later analysis) appeared linked to several of the most significant clusters.

Primers for the PCR totalled 60 Vbeta and 13 Jbeta. Some clones are missing from TCRdb's copy, which holds only in-frame ones; the method was immunoSEQ multiplex PCR. Of fewer than 350,000 clones listed, approximately 90% are singletons. The sequence came from a woman younger than 30 in good health and CMV-seronegative. The sequenced sample consisted of PBMCs. The rearrangement joins TRBV7-6 to TRBJ1-1, with D unclear. The DNA of the CDR3 is TGTGCCAGCAGCTTTTGGTCTGGGCAGAATGAAGCTTTCTTT. Encoded protein: CASSFWSGQNEAFF.